This TCR beta chain was sequenced in a study of vaccination effects on CD4 cells after COVID-19. The germline gives CDR1 SGHTA, CDR2 FQGNSA. CDR3 length: 14 residues. Expansion with viral peptide pools was applied to antigen-specific CD4+ T cells by the ViraFEST assay prior to sequencing. Cells that had been cultured for 10 days were the source of isolated CD4+ T cells. The participants, recipients of two vaccine doses, got either BNT162b2 or mRNA-1273. Wells each received approximately 2 million PBMC, cultured with approximately 10 IU/ml IL-2 and roughly 9.3 ug/ml peptides. The protocol was immunoSEQ multiplex PCR, while the TCRdb copy is restricted to in-frame clones and leaves out a portion. Here the sample spans over 60,000 clones, about 67% being singletons. As regards this clone: Its cognate antigen is unknown. The junction and the germline gene differ at one end; a read error may be behind it.

The source material was CD4+ T cells from PBMCs cultured with HCoV-229E spike peptides, sampled after COVID-19 vaccination. The rearrangement joins TRBV7-2 to TRBJ2-1; no clear D. The source is a human donor who received a COVID-19 vaccine. CDR3 sequence reads: CASCPAPSFNEQFF. CDR3 nucleotide sequence: TGTGCCAGCTGTCCAGCTCCTTCCTTCAATGAGCAGTTCTTC.